A selection of T cell receptor beta chains follows, all from one sample in a study of blood T cell repertoires in COVID-19. Produced via immunoSEQ multiplex PCR; TCRdb's table is partial and in-frame only. The table lists under 200,000 clones, around 86% of them singletons, with almost 1% in the top ten. Sequenced sample: peripheral blood. The origin of the receptors is a man younger than 35 with acute or convalescent COVID-19. The CDR3 runs from the conserved cysteine through the conserved F or W. Fields, in order: clone size, D gene, J gene, V gene, CDR3 DNA, CDR3 protein. D genes are given only for firm matches. Clone size appears in some rows only: once, few, many, or a class for an expanded clone.

abundance: NA
d_gene: TRBD1
j_gene: TRBJ2-1
v_gene: TRBV6-5
CDR3nt: TGTGCCAGCAGTCCAGGACAGGGCTACAATGAGCAGTTCTTC
CDR3aa: CASSPGQGYNEQFF

abundance: NA
d_gene: NA
j_gene: TRBJ1-2
v_gene: TRBV3-1/TRBV3-2
CDR3nt: TGTGCCAGCAGCCAAGGTGGGAGCACGACATTCGGCTACACCTTC
CDR3aa: CASSQGGSTTFGYTF

abundance: NA
d_gene: NA
j_gene: TRBJ1-3
v_gene: TRBV2
CDR3nt: TGTGCCAGCAGTGAATCCGGGGCTGGAAACACCATATATTTT
CDR3aa: CASSESGAGNTIYF

abundance: NA
d_gene: TRBD1
j_gene: TRBJ1-3
v_gene: TRBV14
CDR3nt: TGTGCCAGCAGCCGACAGGGATACAGCTCTGGAAACACCATATATTTT
CDR3aa: CASSRQGYSSGNTIYF

abundance: NA
d_gene: TRBD2
j_gene: TRBJ2-5
v_gene: TRBV3-1/TRBV3-2
CDR3nt: TGTGCCAGCAGTCAAAAGGGGACTAGCGGGGGGGCGCGGGAGACCCAGTACTTC
CDR3aa: CASSQKGTSGGARETQYF

abundance: once
d_gene: TRBD1
j_gene: TRBJ1-2
v_gene: TRBV28
CDR3nt: TGTGCCAGCAGTGTCCGGGACAGGGGGAATTCGGGCTACACCTTC
CDR3aa: CASSVRDRGNSGYTF

abundance: NA
d_gene: NA
j_gene: TRBJ2-7
v_gene: TRBV11-3
CDR3nt: TGTGCCAGCAGCCCCAGCGCATCTTCCGAGCAGTACTTC
CDR3aa: CASSPSASSEQYF

abundance: NA
d_gene: NA
j_gene: TRBJ1-3
v_gene: TRBV19
CDR3nt: TGTGCCAGTAGTATTGGGCCGATCTCTGGAAACACCATATATTTT
CDR3aa: CASSIGPISGNTIYF

abundance: NA
d_gene: NA
j_gene: TRBJ2-1
v_gene: TRBV6-5
CDR3nt: TGTGCCAGCAGCAACCTTCCGGATGAGCAGTTCTTC
CDR3aa: CASSNLPDEQFF

abundance: NA
d_gene: TRBD2
j_gene: TRBJ2-5
v_gene: TRBV20-1
CDR3nt: TGCAGTGCTAGTAGCCAGCGGGGGGCCCTTCAAGAGACCCAGTACTTC
CDR3aa: CSASSQRGALQETQYF

abundance: NA
d_gene: NA
j_gene: TRBJ1-3
v_gene: TRBV12-3/TRBV12-4
CDR3nt: TGTGCCAGCAAGCAGGGCTCTGGAAACACCATATATTTT
CDR3aa: CASKQGSGNTIYF

abundance: NA
d_gene: NA
j_gene: TRBJ1-5
v_gene: TRBV6-5
CDR3nt: TGTGCCAGCAGTTACTCGATCAACAGGCCCCAGCATTTT
CDR3aa: CASSYSINRPQHF

abundance: NA
d_gene: NA
j_gene: TRBJ2-2
v_gene: TRBV7-3
CDR3nt: TGTGCCAGCAGCTTACTGCCCCAGGGGTTCAATTCCAGGGAGCTGTTTTTT
CDR3aa: CASSLLPQGFNSRELFF

abundance: NA
d_gene: TRBD1
j_gene: TRBJ1-6
v_gene: TRBV25-1
CDR3nt: TGTGCCAGCAGTGAGCGAACCGGGACAGCTAATTCACCCCTCCACTTT
CDR3aa: CASSERTGTANSPLHF

abundance: NA
d_gene: TRBD1
j_gene: TRBJ1-4
v_gene: TRBV29-1
CDR3nt: TGCAGCGTGGCTAAGACAGGGACTAATGAAAAACTGTTTTTT
CDR3aa: CSVAKTGTNEKLFF

abundance: NA
d_gene: TRBD1
j_gene: TRBJ2-7
v_gene: TRBV5-8
CDR3nt: TGTGCCAGCAGCGATCAAGTGGGATCGACAGGGAGAAGCTCCTACGAGCAGTACTTC
CDR3aa: CASSDQVGSTGRSSYEQYF

abundance: NA
d_gene: NA
j_gene: TRBJ1-1
v_gene: TRBV30
CDR3nt: TGTGCCTGGAGTTTGGGGGCATACTCTGCGGCTTTCTTT
CDR3aa: CAWSLGAYSAAFF

abundance: NA
d_gene: NA
j_gene: TRBJ2-3
v_gene: TRBV5-1
CDR3nt: TGCGCCAGCAGCCTGAGTCAGGGGCATATCACAGATACGCAGTATTTT
CDR3aa: CASSLSQGHITDTQYF

abundance: NA
d_gene: NA
j_gene: TRBJ1-1
v_gene: TRBV12-5
CDR3nt: TGTGCTAGTGGTTTGGTACTGACAGGCTCCATGAACACTGAAGCTTTCTTT
CDR3aa: CASGLVLTGSMNTEAFF

abundance: NA
d_gene: TRBD2
j_gene: TRBJ2-3
v_gene: TRBV3-1/TRBV3-2
CDR3nt: TGTGCCAGTCGAAGTAGCGGGGGGGCAGCAGATACGCAGTATTTT
CDR3aa: CASRSSGGAADTQYF

abundance: once
d_gene: NA
j_gene: TRBJ1-5
v_gene: TRBV21-1
CDR3nt: TGTGCCAGCAGTACGACAGTCTTTAGGCAGCCCCAGCATTTT
CDR3aa: CASSTTVFRQPQHF

abundance: few
d_gene: NA
j_gene: TRBJ1-1
v_gene: TRBV11-2
CDR3nt: TGTGCCAGCAGCTTAGGGTTTGGCCCAGGGAGGGACACTGAAGCTTTCTTT
CDR3aa: CASSLGFGPGRDTEAFF

abundance: once
d_gene: TRBD2
j_gene: TRBJ2-3
v_gene: TRBV24-1
CDR3nt: TGTGCCACCAGAGGAGACGCTAGCGGGTCAGATACGCAGTATTTT
CDR3aa: CATRGDASGSDTQYF

abundance: NA
d_gene: TRBD1
j_gene: TRBJ1-3
v_gene: TRBV14
CDR3nt: TGTGCCAGCAGCCAACACCTGGGACAGGGAGGGCGAAACACCATATATTTT
CDR3aa: CASSQHLGQGGRNTIYF

abundance: NA
d_gene: NA
j_gene: TRBJ2-1
v_gene: TRBV5-1
CDR3nt: TGCGCCAGCAGCTTGAACGGGAACTCCTACAATGAGCAGTTCTTC
CDR3aa: CASSLNGNSYNEQFF

abundance: NA
d_gene: NA
j_gene: TRBJ2-1
v_gene: TRBV5-1
CDR3nt: TGCGCCAGCAGCTTGGCCTGGGGTAGCGCGGGGAATGAGCAGTTCTTC
CDR3aa: CASSLAWGSAGNEQFF

abundance: NA
d_gene: TRBD1
j_gene: TRBJ2-3
v_gene: TRBV30
CDR3nt: TGTGCCTGGAGTACCGACAGGGTTGGCACAGATACGCAGTATTTT
CDR3aa: CAWSTDRVGTDTQYF

abundance: NA
d_gene: NA
j_gene: TRBJ2-2
v_gene: TRBV7-9
CDR3nt: TGTGCCAGCAGCTTAGTTTCACACAGACCGAACACCGGGGAGCTGTTTTTT
CDR3aa: CASSLVSHRPNTGELFF

abundance: NA
d_gene: NA
j_gene: TRBJ1-5
v_gene: TRBV7-8
CDR3nt: TGTGCCAGCAGCTTAGGTAGTCCGTTCCAAAATCAGCCCCAGCATTTT
CDR3aa: CASSLGSPFQNQPQHF

abundance: NA
d_gene: TRBD2
j_gene: TRBJ2-1
v_gene: TRBV11-2
CDR3nt: TGTGCCAGCAGCCCCGGACTAGCTTCCTACAATGAGCAGTTCTTC
CDR3aa: CASSPGLASYNEQFF

abundance: NA
d_gene: TRBD1
j_gene: TRBJ2-1
v_gene: TRBV9
CDR3nt: TGTGCCAGCAGCGTAGAGGGGGACAGATTCAATGAGCAGTTCTTC
CDR3aa: CASSVEGDRFNEQFF

abundance: once
d_gene: TRBD1
j_gene: TRBJ1-1
v_gene: TRBV7-8
CDR3nt: TGTGCCAGCAGCGCAACTCAGGGGGTCTCGAACACTGAAGCTTTCTTT
CDR3aa: CASSATQGVSNTEAFF

abundance: NA
d_gene: NA
j_gene: TRBJ2-2
v_gene: TRBV12-5
CDR3nt: TGTGCTAGTGGTTTGGCCTTTACAGATTACCCCGGGGAGCTGTTTTTT
CDR3aa: CASGLAFTDYPGELFF

abundance: NA
d_gene: TRBD2
j_gene: TRBJ2-1
v_gene: TRBV27
CDR3nt: TGTGCCAGCAGTTTAAGGGCCGGACTAGCGGGGGGAGACTACAATGAGCAGTTCTTC
CDR3aa: CASSLRAGLAGGDYNEQFF

abundance: NA
d_gene: NA
j_gene: TRBJ1-2
v_gene: TRBV28
CDR3nt: TGTGCCAGCAGTTGGCGAGGGCCTAGTGGCTACACCTTC
CDR3aa: CASSWRGPSGYTF

abundance: NA
d_gene: TRBD1
j_gene: TRBJ1-2
v_gene: TRBV2
CDR3nt: TGTGCCAGCAGTGGGCTTGGGACAGGATTTTCTCGTGGCTACACCTTC
CDR3aa: CASSGLGTGFSRGYTF

abundance: NA
d_gene: NA
j_gene: TRBJ1-3
v_gene: TRBV5-5
CDR3nt: TGTGCCAGGTCAGACAGGAACTCTGGAAACACCATATATTTT
CDR3aa: CARSDRNSGNTIYF

abundance: NA
d_gene: NA
j_gene: TRBJ1-4
v_gene: TRBV27
CDR3nt: TGTGCCAGCAGTTTAATTTCGGGAGACGAAAAACTGTTTTTT
CDR3aa: CASSLISGDEKLFF

abundance: NA
d_gene: NA
j_gene: TRBJ2-1
v_gene: TRBV7-3
CDR3nt: TGTGCCAGCAGCACGAAGGGTGGGGGCAGCGAGCAGTTCTTC
CDR3aa: CASSTKGGGSEQFF

abundance: NA
d_gene: NA
j_gene: TRBJ2-1
v_gene: TRBV5-1
CDR3nt: TGCGCCAGCAGCTTGGTAAAGGGTCGAGGGTACAATGAGCAGTTCTTC
CDR3aa: CASSLVKGRGYNEQFF

abundance: NA
d_gene: TRBD2
j_gene: TRBJ2-7
v_gene: TRBV9
CDR3nt: TGTGCCAGCAGCCCCCGGGGGGACGGTTCCTACGAGCAGTACTTC
CDR3aa: CASSPRGDGSYEQYF

abundance: NA
d_gene: NA
j_gene: TRBJ2-3
v_gene: TRBV5-1
CDR3nt: TGCGCCAGCAGCTTGGGCGCCACAGATACGCAGTATTTT
CDR3aa: CASSLGATDTQYF

abundance: NA
d_gene: NA
j_gene: TRBJ1-5
v_gene: TRBV5-1
CDR3nt: TGCGCCAGCAGCTTGGGAGACGGGGTTGGACGTCAGCCCCAGCATTTT
CDR3aa: CASSLGDGVGRQPQHF

abundance: NA
d_gene: NA
j_gene: TRBJ1-2
v_gene: TRBV4-1
CDR3nt: TGCGCCAGCAGCCAAGAGTCAGGGCAATATTATGGCTACACCTTC
CDR3aa: CASSQESGQYYGYTF

abundance: NA
d_gene: NA
j_gene: TRBJ2-5
v_gene: TRBV27
CDR3nt: TGTGCCAGCAGCCCCAAGGCGTATCCAGGGGAGTTGATCGAGACCCAGTACTTC
CDR3aa: CASSPKAYPGELIETQYF

abundance: NA
d_gene: TRBD1
j_gene: TRBJ2-7
v_gene: TRBV9
CDR3nt: TGTGCCAGCAGCCTAACCCTCGACAGGGGGCGCGAGCAGTACTTC
CDR3aa: CASSLTLDRGREQYF

abundance: NA
d_gene: TRBD1
j_gene: TRBJ1-1
v_gene: TRBV19
CDR3nt: TGTGCCAGTAGCCAACAGGGGGCAAGCACTGAAGCTTTCTTT
CDR3aa: CASSQQGASTEAFF

abundance: NA
d_gene: NA
j_gene: TRBJ1-1
v_gene: TRBV11-2
CDR3nt: TGTGCCAGCAGCTTAGGGGTAACAGGGTTCGGAGGTAGCACTGAAGCTTTCTTT
CDR3aa: CASSLGVTGFGGSTEAFF

abundance: NA
d_gene: NA
j_gene: TRBJ1-3
v_gene: TRBV20-1
CDR3nt: TGCAGTGCTAGTGTCCTCTCCTTCAGGGGAAACACCATATATTTT
CDR3aa: CSASVLSFRGNTIYF

abundance: NA
d_gene: TRBD1
j_gene: TRBJ2-7
v_gene: TRBV5-1
CDR3nt: TGCGCCAGCAGCTGGACCGGGACAGCCTACGAGCAGTACTTC
CDR3aa: CASSWTGTAYEQYF

abundance: NA
d_gene: NA
j_gene: TRBJ1-1
v_gene: TRBV2
CDR3nt: TGTGCCAGCAGCAGAGGAGGAGCGAACACTGAAGCTTTCTTT
CDR3aa: CASSRGGANTEAFF

abundance: NA
d_gene: TRBD1
j_gene: TRBJ2-1
v_gene: TRBV10-1
CDR3nt: TGCGCCAGCAGCCCGACCGGGACAGGCGTTAATGAGCAGTTCTTC
CDR3aa: CASSPTGTGVNEQFF

abundance: NA
d_gene: NA
j_gene: TRBJ2-3
v_gene: TRBV7-2
CDR3nt: TGTGCCAGCAGCTTCACAGGGTTGGTCACAGATACGCAGTATTTT
CDR3aa: CASSFTGLVTDTQYF

abundance: once
d_gene: TRBD1
j_gene: TRBJ2-5
v_gene: TRBV9
CDR3nt: TGTGCCAGCAGCGTAGGGGGCGCGGGGACAGGGCTCCAAGAGACCCAGTACTTC
CDR3aa: CASSVGGAGTGLQETQYF

abundance: NA
d_gene: NA
j_gene: TRBJ1-1
v_gene: TRBV5-1
CDR3nt: TGCGCCAGCAGCTTGGATCGGGGATTGGGTACTGAAGCTTTCTTT
CDR3aa: CASSLDRGLGTEAFF

abundance: NA
d_gene: TRBD1
j_gene: TRBJ2-7
v_gene: TRBV18
CDR3nt: TGTGCCAGCTCACGCCGGGACAGGGGGCACTACGAGCAGTACTTC
CDR3aa: CASSRRDRGHYEQYF

abundance: NA
d_gene: TRBD1
j_gene: TRBJ1-3
v_gene: TRBV30
CDR3nt: TGTGCCTGTAGAAGGGGGCCAGCCTCTGGAAACACCATATATTTT
CDR3aa: CACRRGPASGNTIYF

abundance: NA
d_gene: TRBD1
j_gene: TRBJ1-3
v_gene: TRBV6-6
CDR3nt: TGTGCCAGCAGTCCGGGACAGGGGAAGGAATCTGGAAACACCATATATTTT
CDR3aa: CASSPGQGKESGNTIYF